Following are 9 T cell receptor beta chains from one sample sequenced in a study of CD8+ T cells in alopecia areata. RNA, once extracted, was reverse transcribed into cDNA for use as the sequencing template. Assay: immunoSEQ multiplex PCR; the TCRdb copy retains only in-frame clones and omits some. This sample has 290,000 or so clones, each found more than once. Combined cutaneous lymph node cells underwent sorting by CD4, CD8alpha, NKG2D, NKG2ACE and additional markers. Sequencing used CD4+ T cells sorted from a lymph node. These receptors originate from a C3H/HeJ mouse with alopecia areata. The mouse line has the MHC haplotype H2-k.

There are a few counts of this clone. Gene names denote mouse genes. Partial CDR3 DNA: TGTGCCAGCAGTGATGAGAGGAACTCC. Its protein product is CASSDERNS. The full CDR3 protein reads CASSDERNSDYTF. This chain joins TRBV13-1 and TRBJ1-2, with unresolved D. Read data end 4 residues before the CDR3 end; the end is taken from the germline J gene. Trimming took 0 bases from V and 2 from J, leaving 5 bases between them. This CDR3 is 13 amino acids long. CDR1 NSHNY and CDR2 SYGAGN come from the germline V gene.

Points on this clone: The genes are named according to mouse. This sample includes further DNA sequences coding for the same CDR3. CDR3 bases read: TGTGCCAGCGGTGATGCGAGGGGTGCAAACACCGGG. Translating gives CASGDARGANTG. The full CDR3 sequence reads CASGDARGANTGQLYF. The V and J genes are TRBV13-2 and TRBJ2-2, with D maybe TRBD1 (5 bases). The read ends 4 residues shy of where the CDR3 ends; the end is completed using the germline J gene. V dropped 0 bases and J dropped 0 bases, with 9 bases sitting between them. CDR1 and CDR2 (germline): NNHNN, SYGAGS (reference sequence). The CDR3 covers 16 residues.

The sample holds a few counts of this clone. Gene names are the mouse ones. The read halts 4 residues ahead of the CDR3 end, with the missing end drawn from the germline J gene. Other DNA sequences within the sample encode an identical CDR3. The chain recombines TRBV19 with TRBJ2-5; D is unclear. V was shortened by 2 bases and J by 3 bases, with 7 bases between the two germline ends. The CDR3 runs 13 residues. Per the germline V gene, CDR1 is FNHDT and CDR2 is SITEND (reference sequence). This chain's CDR3 is CASSIRVQDTQYF. The sequenced part of the CDR3 DNA is TGTGCCAGCAGTATTAGGGTTCAAGAC.

This clone turned up a few times. Genes and germline come from the mouse. The read gets to within 4 residues of the CDR3 end, and the germline J gene fills in the rest. The J gene is TRBJ2-3, the V gene TRBV13-3, with D perhaps matching TRBD2 (5 bases). CDR3 size: 13 residues. V was cut by 5 bases and J by 0 bases, with 7 bases left in between. The germline CDR1 and CDR2 sequences are NNHDY and SYVADS. The CDR3 DNA, read in part, is TGTGCCAGCAGCTGGGCTAGTGCAGAA. This encodes CASSWASAE. The full CDR3 sequence reads CASSWASAETLYF.

In the case of this clone: Genes and germline are mouse. Sequencing ends 4 residues short of the CDR3 end; the germline J gene provides the rest. The chain joins TRBV17 to TRBJ2-1; possible D gene TRBD2, 5 bases. V was trimmed by 3 bases and J by 1 base, leaving 10 bases between them. CDR3 length equals 15 residues. Germline V gene lookup returns CDR1 MNHDT and CDR2 YYDKIL. CDR3 sequence: CASSRDPGNYAEQFF. Incomplete CDR3 DNA: TGTGCTAGCAGTAGGGATCCTGGGAACTATGCT.

This clone was picked up a small number of times. The gene symbols are mouse symbols. The read ends 4 residues early relative to the CDR3; the germline J gene fills the gap. V usage is TRBV1 and J usage is TRBJ2-5, with TRBD1 matching 10 bases. CDR1 is NSQYPW and CDR2 is LRSPGD in the germline V gene (reference sequence). This CDR3 contains 14 residues. Partial CDR3 DNA: TGCACCTGCAGTCCGGGACAGGGGAAAGAC. The encoded protein is CTCSPGQGKD. The entire CDR3 sequence reads CTCSPGQGKDTQYF.

Of note for this clone: Each gene name is a mouse one. The read comes to an end 4 residues before the CDR3 does, leaving the germline J gene to fill in the end. The rearrangement joins TRBV17 to TRBJ2-4, with 7 bases identical to TRBD2. Germline V lookup: CDR1 MNHDT, CDR2 YYDKIL. V shed 1 base and J 0 bases; nucleotides not matched to a gene: 1. This CDR3 is 15 amino acids long. The CDR3 is CASSRGWGSQNTLYF. The DNA read from the CDR3 is TGTGCTAGCAGTAGAGGCTGGGGGAGTCAAAAC.

This clone was seen a few times. Gene names follow the mouse nomenclature. The CDR3 end lies 4 residues beyond the end of the read and is filled in from the germline J gene. The chain uses TRBV29 and TRBJ1-2; the D gene is possibly TRBD1 (6 bases). The CDR3 has 14 residues. Germline V CDR1 and CDR2: MSHET, SYDVDS. The ends were cut back, 3 bases at V and 0 bases at J, with 8 bases in the middle. Partial CDR3 DNA: TGTGCTAGCAGTTTCGAGGGGGCAAACTCC. Protein sequence: CASSFEGANS. The entire CDR3 protein is CASSFEGANSDYTF.

As concerns this clone: All gene names here are mouse names. The DNA ends 3 residues before the CDR3 does, and the rest of the CDR3 is filled in from the germline J gene. Distinct nucleotide sequences in the sample also encode this CDR3. The chain joins TRBV13-1 to TRBJ1-6; 9 bases line up with TRBD1. TRBJ1-6 is classed as an ORF, of uncertain function. CDR1 is NSHNY, CDR2 SYGAGN, per germline. J was trimmed by 3 bases and V by 4 bases; bases with no gene match: 2. The CDR3 spans 15 residues. CDR3 DNA, as far as it was read: TGTGCCAGCAGTCCGGGACAGGGCTATAATTCGCCC. Amino acid sequence: CASSPGQGYNSP. The whole CDR3 is CASSPGQGYNSPLYF.